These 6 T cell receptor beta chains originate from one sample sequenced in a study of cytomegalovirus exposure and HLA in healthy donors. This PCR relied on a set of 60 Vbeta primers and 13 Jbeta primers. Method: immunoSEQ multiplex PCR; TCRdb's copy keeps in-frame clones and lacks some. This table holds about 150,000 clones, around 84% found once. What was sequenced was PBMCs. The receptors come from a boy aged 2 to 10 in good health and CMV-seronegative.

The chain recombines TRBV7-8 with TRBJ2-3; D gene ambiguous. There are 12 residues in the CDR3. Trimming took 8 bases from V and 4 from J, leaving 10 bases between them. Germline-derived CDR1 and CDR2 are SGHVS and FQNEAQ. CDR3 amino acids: CASGQASDTQYF. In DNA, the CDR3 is TGTGCCAGCGGGCAGGCATCAGATACGCAGTATTTT.

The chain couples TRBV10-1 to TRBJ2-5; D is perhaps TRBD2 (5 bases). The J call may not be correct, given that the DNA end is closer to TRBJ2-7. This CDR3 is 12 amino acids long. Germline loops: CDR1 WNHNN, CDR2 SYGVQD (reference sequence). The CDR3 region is CASPRTSYEQYF. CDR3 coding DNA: TGCGCCAGCCCTCGGACTTCCTACGAGCAGTACTTC.

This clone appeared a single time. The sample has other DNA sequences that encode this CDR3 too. CDR3 nucleotide sequence: TGTGCCAGCAGAAGGCAGGGCAGTTCCACTGAAGCTTTCTTT. Encoded protein: CASRRQGSSTEAFF. This rearrangement joins TRBV2 to TRBJ1-1, with TRBD1 as a possible D gene (5 bases). The CDR3 spans 14 residues. V lost 6 bases and J lost 4, with 15 bases in between. Germline V gene sequence: CDR1 SNHLY, CDR2 FYNNEI.

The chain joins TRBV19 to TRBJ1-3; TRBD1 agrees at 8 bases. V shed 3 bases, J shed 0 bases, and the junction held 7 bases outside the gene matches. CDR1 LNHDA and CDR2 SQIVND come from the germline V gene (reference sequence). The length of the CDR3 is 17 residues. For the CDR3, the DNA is TGTGCCAGTAGTATCGTTGTTGGACAGGGCTCTGGAAACACCATATATTTT. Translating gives CASSIVVGQGSGNTIYF.

CDR3 coding DNA: TGTGCCAGTAGTTCAACGGGGGGGGTCGGCTACACCTTC. Amino acids: CASSSTGGVGYTF. This chain connects TRBV19 to TRBJ1-2; a possible D gene is TRBD1 (5 bases). Germline V gives CDR1 LNHDA, CDR2 SQIVND (reference sequence). The ends were cut back, 5 bases at V and 8 bases at J, with 15 bases in the middle. The length of the CDR3 is 13 residues.

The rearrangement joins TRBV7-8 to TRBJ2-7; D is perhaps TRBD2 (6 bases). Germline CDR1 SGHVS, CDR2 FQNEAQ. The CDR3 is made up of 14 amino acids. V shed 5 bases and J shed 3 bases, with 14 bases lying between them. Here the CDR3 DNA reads TGTGCCAGCAGCCCCCGGCGGGGAGGCTACGAGCAGTACTTC. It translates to CASSPRRGGYEQYF.